This TCR beta chain was retrieved from a study of blood T cell repertoires in COVID-19. Across the study: COVID-19 samples collected from the United States, Italy and Spain covered acute and convalescent phases. Sample material is recorded as cDNA or gDNA derived from T cells, B-cell-depleted T cells, or PBMCs.

Germline V gives CDR1 SNHLY, CDR2 FYNNEI. The CDR3 is 14 amino acids. After removal of 11 bases from V and 0 bases from J, the junction contained 7 bases not matched to a gene. Under the authors' procedure: Amplification with reference gene primers provided the estimates of nucleated cell counts. TCRdb keeps only in-frame clones here, not all; method: immunoSEQ multiplex PCR. V and J calls and clone size are as listed in that table; D and trimming were resolved from the DNA. Seen here are around 160,000 clones, over 75% observed once, and the top ten hold roughly 8%. Sequences were obtained from peripheral blood. V and J are TRBV2 and TRBJ2-7; 10 bases are shared with TRBD2. The sequence was obtained from a woman aged 60 to 75 with COVID-19, enrolled during active disease. CDR3 bases: TGTGCCGGGTCGAGCGGGGGGGTCTCCTACGAGCAGTACTTC. This sequence encodes CAGSSGGVSYEQYF.